This TCR beta chain was captured by sequencing in a study of T cell clones after liver transplantation. The CDR3 is 15 residues long. Germline values: CDR1 SEHNR, CDR2 FQNEAQ (reference sequence). V lost 4 bases to trimming and J lost 6 bases; unmatched junction nucleotides: 7. The data were produced by immunoSEQ multiplex PCR, yet TCRdb's version contains in-frame clones alone and is incomplete. Altogether about 80,000 clones are present, 82% being singletons, with the ten largest covering 0.4% to 0.6%. The TCR sequence derives from a human patient who received a liver transplant. The graft donor may account for some of the T cells. The source material was CD4+ T cells from blood, sampled 45 to 46 months after liver transplant. The chain uses TRBV7-9 and TRBJ2-7, with 12 bases matching TRBD1. Here the CDR3 reads CASSSRGTGGSEQYF. The CDR3 region has the DNA TGTGCCAGCAGCTCGAGGGGGACAGGGGGCTCCGAGCAGTACTTC.